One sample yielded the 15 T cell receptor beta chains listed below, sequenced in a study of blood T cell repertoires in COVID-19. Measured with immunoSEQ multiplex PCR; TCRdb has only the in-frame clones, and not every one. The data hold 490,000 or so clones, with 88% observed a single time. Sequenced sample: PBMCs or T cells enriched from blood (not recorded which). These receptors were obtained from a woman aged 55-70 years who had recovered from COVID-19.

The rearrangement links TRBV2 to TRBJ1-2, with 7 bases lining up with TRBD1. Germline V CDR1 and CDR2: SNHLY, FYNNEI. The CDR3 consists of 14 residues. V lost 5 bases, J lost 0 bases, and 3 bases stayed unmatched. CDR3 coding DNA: TGTGCCAGCAGTAGGGACAGCTCTAACTATGGCTACACCTTC. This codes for CASSRDSSNYGYTF. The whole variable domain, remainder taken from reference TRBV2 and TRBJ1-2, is EPEVTQTPSHQVTQMGQEVILRCVPISNHLYFYWYRQILGQKVEFLVSFYNNEISEKSEIFDDQFSVERPDGSNFTLKIRSTKLEDSAMYFCASSRDSSNYGYTFGSGTRLTVV.

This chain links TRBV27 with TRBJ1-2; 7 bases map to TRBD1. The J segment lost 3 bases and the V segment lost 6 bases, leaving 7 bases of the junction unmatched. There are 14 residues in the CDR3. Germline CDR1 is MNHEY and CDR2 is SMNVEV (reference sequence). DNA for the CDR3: TGTGCCAGCAGAGCTCAGGGGGTCTACTATGGCTACACCTTC. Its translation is CASRAQGVYYGYTF.

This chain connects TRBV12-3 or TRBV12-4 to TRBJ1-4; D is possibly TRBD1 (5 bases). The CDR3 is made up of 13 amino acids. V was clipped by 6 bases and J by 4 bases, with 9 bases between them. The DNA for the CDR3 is TGTGCCAGCAGGGGGCGTAATAATGAAAAACTGTTTTTT. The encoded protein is CASRGRNNEKLFF.

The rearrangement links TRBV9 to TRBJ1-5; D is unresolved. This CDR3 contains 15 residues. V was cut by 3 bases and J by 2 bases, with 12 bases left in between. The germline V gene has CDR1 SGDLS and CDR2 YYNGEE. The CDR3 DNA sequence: TGTGCCAGCAGCGGTGCGATATCGGGCAATCAGCCCCAGCATTTT. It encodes CASSGAISGNQPQHF. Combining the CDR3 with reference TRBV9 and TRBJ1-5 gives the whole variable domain DSGVTQTPKHLITATGQRVTLRCSPRSGDLSVYWYQQSLDQGLQFLIQYYNGEERAKGNILERFSAQQFPDLHSELNLSSLELGDSALYFCASSGAISGNQPQHFGDGTRLSIL.

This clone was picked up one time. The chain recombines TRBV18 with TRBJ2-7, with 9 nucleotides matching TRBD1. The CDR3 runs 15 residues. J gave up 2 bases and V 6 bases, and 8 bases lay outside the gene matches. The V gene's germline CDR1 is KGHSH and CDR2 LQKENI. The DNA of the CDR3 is TGTGCCAGCTCCCCGGGACAGGGTAGCGCCTACGAGCAGTACGTC. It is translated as CASSPGQGSAYEQYV.

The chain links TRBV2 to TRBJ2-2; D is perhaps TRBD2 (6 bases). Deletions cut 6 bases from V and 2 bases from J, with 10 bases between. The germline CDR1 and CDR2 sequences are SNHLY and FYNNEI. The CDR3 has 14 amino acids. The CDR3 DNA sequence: TGTGCCAGCAGGCGGGACTTCAACACCGGGGAGCTGTTTTTT. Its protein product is CASRRDFNTGELFF.

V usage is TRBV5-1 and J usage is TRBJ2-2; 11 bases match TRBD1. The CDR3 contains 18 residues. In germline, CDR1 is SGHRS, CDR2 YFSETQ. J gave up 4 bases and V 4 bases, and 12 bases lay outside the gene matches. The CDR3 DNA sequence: TGCGCCAGCAGCCTTAGGACAGGGGGCAGCTTATCCACCGGGGAGCTGTTTTTT. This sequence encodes CASSLRTGGSLSTGELFF.

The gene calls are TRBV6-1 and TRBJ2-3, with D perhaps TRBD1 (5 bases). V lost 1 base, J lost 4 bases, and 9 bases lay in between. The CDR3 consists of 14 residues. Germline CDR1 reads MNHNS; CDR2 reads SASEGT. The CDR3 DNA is TGTGCCAGCAGTGAAGGGGTCAGGGCAGATACGCAGTATTTT. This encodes CASSEGVRADTQYF.

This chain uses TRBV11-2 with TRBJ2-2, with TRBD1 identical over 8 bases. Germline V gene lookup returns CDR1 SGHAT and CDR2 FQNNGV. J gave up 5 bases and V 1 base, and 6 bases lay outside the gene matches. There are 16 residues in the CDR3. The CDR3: CASSLGRQGLTGELFF. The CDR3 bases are TGTGCCAGCAGCTTAGGCCGACAGGGGTTGACCGGGGAGCTGTTTTTT.

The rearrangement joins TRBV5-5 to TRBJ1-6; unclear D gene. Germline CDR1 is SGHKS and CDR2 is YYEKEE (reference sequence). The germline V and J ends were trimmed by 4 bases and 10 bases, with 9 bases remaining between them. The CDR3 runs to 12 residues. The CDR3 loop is CASSVNLSPLHF. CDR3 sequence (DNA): TGTGCCAGCAGCGTGAACTTATCACCCCTCCACTTT.

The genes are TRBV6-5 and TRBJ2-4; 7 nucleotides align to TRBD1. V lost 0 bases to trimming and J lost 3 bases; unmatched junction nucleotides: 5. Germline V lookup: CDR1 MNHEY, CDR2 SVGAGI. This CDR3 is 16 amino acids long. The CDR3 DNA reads TGTGCCAGCAGTTACTCAGAGGGGGCGGTCAAAAACATTCAGTACTTC. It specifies CASSYSEGAVKNIQYF.

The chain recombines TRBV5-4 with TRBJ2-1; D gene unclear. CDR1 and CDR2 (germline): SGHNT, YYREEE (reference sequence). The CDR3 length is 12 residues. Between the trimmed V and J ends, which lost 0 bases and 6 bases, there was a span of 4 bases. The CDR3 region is CASSLGSNEQFF. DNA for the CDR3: TGTGCCAGCAGCTTGGGGAGCAATGAGCAGTTCTTC.

CDR3 amino acids: CILSGGGWNTIYF. In nucleotides, the CDR3 is TGCATCCTTTCCGGGGGGGGCTGGAACACCATATATTTT. V is TRBV29-1 and J is TRBJ1-3; D possibly corresponds to TRBD1 (6 bases). Germline CDR1 reads SQVTM; CDR2 reads ANQGSEA. The length of the CDR3 is 13 residues.

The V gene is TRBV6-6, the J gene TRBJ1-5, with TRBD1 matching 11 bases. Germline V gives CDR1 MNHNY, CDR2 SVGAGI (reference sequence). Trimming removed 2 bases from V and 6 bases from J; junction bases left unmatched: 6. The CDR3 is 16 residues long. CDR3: CASSYPWDRGSQPQHF. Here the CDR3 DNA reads TGTGCCAGCAGTTACCCTTGGGACAGGGGGTCTCAGCCCCAGCATTTT.

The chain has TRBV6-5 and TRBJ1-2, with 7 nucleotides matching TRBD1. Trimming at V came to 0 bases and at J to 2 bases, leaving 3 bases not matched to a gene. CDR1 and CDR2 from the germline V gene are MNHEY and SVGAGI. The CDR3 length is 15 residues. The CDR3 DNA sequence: TGTGCCAGCAGTTACTCGACAGGGCTCAACTATGGCTACACCTTC. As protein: CASSYSTGLNYGYTF.